A single sample is the source of the 6 T cell receptor beta chains below, sequenced in a study of cytomegalovirus exposure and HLA in healthy donors (dated by TCRdb to about 2017). Preparation of the library involved the immunoSEQ multiplex PCR assay. For the multiplex PCR, a mixture combining 60 forward primers for TCR Vbeta segments and 13 reverse primers for TCR Jbeta segments was used. Sourced from immuneACCESS, this table was stored by TCRdb with only in-frame sequences that have V and J called. A share of the clones is absent; for the studies checked, an unresolved V gene accounts for under half, and the remainder has no known explanation. This sample gives roughly 70,000 clones in total; 65% to 70% of them show up just once. The ten largest clones represent approximately 14% of the sample. Input material: PBMCs. These receptors all come from a male donor in good health and CMV-seropositive.

The chain combines TRBV7-9 with TRBJ2-2; 10 positions agree with TRBD2. CDR1 SEHNR and CDR2 FQNEAQ come from the germline V gene (reference sequence). V lost 2 bases and J lost 4; bases outside the gene matches: 4. CDR3 length: 16 amino acids. CDR3 sequence reads: CASSLPAGGSTGELFF. The CDR3 nucleotides read TGTGCCAGCAGCTTACCAGCGGGGGGGAGCACCGGGGAGCTGTTTTTT.

The CDR3 spells CASSYPTGSNEQFF. DNA of the CDR3: TGTGCCAGCAGTTACCCAACAGGGTCCAATGAGCAGTTCTTC. The V call is TRBV6-7, the J call TRBJ2-1; a possible D gene is TRBD1 (6 bases). TRBV6-7 is reported as an ORF; its role is uncertain. V was shortened by 2 bases and J by 6 bases, with 11 bases between the two germline ends. The CDR3 sequence is 14 residues long.

This clone came up a few times. The chain joins TRBV2 to TRBJ2-7, with 10 bases identical to TRBD2. The CDR3 spans 13 residues. Unmatched junction bases numbered 8, after V lost 11 bases and J lost 4 bases. Germline-derived CDR1 and CDR2 are SNHLY and FYNNEI. The CDR3 nucleotides are TGTGCCGGCACAGCGGGGGGGCATTACGAGCAGTACTTC. This gives the protein CAGTAGGHYEQYF.

The gene calls are TRBV5-1 and TRBJ1-5; maybe TRBD1 (6 bases). The ends were cut back, 2 bases at V and 6 bases at J, with 15 bases in the middle. This CDR3 has 15 residues. Germline-derived CDR1 and CDR2 are SGHRS and YFSETQ. The CDR3 DNA sequence: TGCGCCAGCAGCTTAGGGGGGGCGGGAGGTCAGCCCCAGCATTTT. Residues: CASSLGGAGGQPQHF. The complete variable domain, with remaining parts taken from reference TRBV5-1 and TRBJ1-5, reads KAGVTQTPRYLIKTRGQQVTLSCSPISGHRSVSWYQQTPGQGLQFLFEYFSETQRNKGNFPGRFSGRQFSNSRSEMNVSTLELGDSALYLCASSLGGAGGQPQHFGDGTRLSIL.

Only a few counts were recorded for this clone. The chain carries TRBV5-6 and TRBJ1-2, with a possible D match to TRBD1 (6 bases). Deletions cut 1 base from V and 6 bases from J, with 7 bases between. The CDR3 sequence is 12 residues long. CDR1 and CDR2 (germline): SGHDT, YYEEEE. For the CDR3, the DNA is TGTGCCAGCAGCTTGTCAGGGGATGGCTACACCTTC. Protein sequence: CASSLSGDGYTF. Filled out from reference TRBV5-6 and TRBJ1-2, the complete variable domain reads DAGVTQSPTHLIKTRGQQVTLRCSPKSGHDTVSWYQQALGQGPQFIFQYYEEEERQRGNFPDRFSGHQFPNYSSELNVNALLLGDSALYLCASSLSGDGYTFGSGTRLTVV.

The rearrangement uses TRBV30 and TRBJ1-6, with 10 positions matching TRBD1. Germline-derived CDR1 and CDR2 are GTSNPN and SVGIG (reference sequence). Losses at the gene ends were 0 bases for V and 5 bases for J; bases not matched to a gene: 4. There are 16 residues in the CDR3. The CDR3 here is CAWSVQGTGDNSPLHF. In DNA, the CDR3 is TGTGCCTGGAGTGTACAGGGGACAGGGGATAATTCACCCCTCCACTTT.